The clone carrying this TCR beta chain was counted ten times or more. No antigen is known for it. This CDR3 is 15 amino acids long. Germline CDR1 is SGHTA and CDR2 is FQGNSA. V shed 1 base and J shed 4 bases, with 11 bases lying between them. The sample is drawn from a study of CD8 T cells in ankylosing spondylitis. Whole-study results and caveats: There was a TCR beta motif, made of several highly homologous variants, that appeared characteristic of ankylosing spondylitis blood. Disease-associated clones were reportedly significantly overrepresented in matched ankylosing spondylitis synovial fluid. CD8+ by phenotype, disease-linked clones were relatively rare in peripheral blood.

Each CDR3 protein is one row after TCRdb ran MiXCR on the 5' RACE reads. This sample has 450,000 to 550,000 distinct CDR3 sequences, with 5.3% found just once. This receptor was taken from a male donor with ankylosing spondylitis. Material: blood, either unsorted or a sorted T cell fraction (not recorded which). This chain uses TRBV7-2 with TRBJ1-5; D is uncertain. The CDR3 DNA reads as TGTGCCAGCAGCTTAGTCGGATCGGTTAATCAGCCCCAGCATTTT. It is translated as CASSLVGSVNQPQHF.